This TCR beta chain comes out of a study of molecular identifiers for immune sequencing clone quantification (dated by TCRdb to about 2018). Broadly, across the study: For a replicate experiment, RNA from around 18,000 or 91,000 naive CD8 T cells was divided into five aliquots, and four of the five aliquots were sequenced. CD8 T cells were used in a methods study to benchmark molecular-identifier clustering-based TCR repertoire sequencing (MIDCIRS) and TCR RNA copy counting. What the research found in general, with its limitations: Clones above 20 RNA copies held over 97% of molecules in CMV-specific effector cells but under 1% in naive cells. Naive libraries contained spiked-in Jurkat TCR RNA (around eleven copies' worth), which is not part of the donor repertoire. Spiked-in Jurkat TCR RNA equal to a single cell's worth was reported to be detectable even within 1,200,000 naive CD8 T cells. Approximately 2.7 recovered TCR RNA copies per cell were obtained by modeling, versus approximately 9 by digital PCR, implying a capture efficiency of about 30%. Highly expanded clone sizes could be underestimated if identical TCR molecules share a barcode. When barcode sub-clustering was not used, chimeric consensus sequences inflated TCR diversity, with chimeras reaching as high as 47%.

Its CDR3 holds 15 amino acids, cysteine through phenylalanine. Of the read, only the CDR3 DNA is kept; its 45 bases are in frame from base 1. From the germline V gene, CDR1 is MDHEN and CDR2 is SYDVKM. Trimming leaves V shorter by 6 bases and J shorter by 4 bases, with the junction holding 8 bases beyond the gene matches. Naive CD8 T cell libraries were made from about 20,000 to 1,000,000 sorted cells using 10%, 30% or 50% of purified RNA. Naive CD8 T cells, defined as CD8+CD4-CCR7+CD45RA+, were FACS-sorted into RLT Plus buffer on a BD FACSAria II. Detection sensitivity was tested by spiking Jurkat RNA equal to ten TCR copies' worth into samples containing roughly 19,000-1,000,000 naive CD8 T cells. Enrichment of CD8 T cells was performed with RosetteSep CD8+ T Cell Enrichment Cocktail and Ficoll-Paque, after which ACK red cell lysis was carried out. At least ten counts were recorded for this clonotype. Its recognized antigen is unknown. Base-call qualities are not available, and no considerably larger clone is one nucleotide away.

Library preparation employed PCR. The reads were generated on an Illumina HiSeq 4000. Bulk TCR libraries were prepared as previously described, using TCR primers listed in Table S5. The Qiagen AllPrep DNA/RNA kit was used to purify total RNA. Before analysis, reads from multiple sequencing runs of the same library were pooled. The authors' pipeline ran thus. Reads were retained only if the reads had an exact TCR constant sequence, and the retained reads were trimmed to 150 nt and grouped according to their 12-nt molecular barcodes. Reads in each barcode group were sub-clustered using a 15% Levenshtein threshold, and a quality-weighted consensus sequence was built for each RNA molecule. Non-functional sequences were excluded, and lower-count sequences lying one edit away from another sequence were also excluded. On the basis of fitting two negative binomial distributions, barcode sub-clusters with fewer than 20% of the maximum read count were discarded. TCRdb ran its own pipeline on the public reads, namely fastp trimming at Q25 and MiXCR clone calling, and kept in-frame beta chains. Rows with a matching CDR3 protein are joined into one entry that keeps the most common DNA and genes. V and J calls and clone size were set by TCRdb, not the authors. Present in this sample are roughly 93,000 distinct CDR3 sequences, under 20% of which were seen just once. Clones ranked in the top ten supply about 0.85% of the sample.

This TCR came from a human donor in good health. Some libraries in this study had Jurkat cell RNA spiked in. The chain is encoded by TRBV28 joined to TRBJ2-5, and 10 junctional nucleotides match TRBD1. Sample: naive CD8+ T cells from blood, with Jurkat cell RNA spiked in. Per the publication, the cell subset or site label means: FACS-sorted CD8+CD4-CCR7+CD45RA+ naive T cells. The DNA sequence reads TGTGCCAGCAGCCTAGGGACAGGGGAGGGAGAGACCCAGTACTTC. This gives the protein CASSLGTGEGETQYF.